The 15 T cell receptor beta chains in this list originate from one sample, sequenced in a study of blood T cell repertoires in COVID-19. The method was immunoSEQ multiplex PCR; TCRdb's version includes in-frame clones alone and lacks a portion of them. The profile shows roughly 130,000 clones, about four fifths of them singletons. The sample comprised peripheral blood. The receptors derive from a woman in her thirties who had recovered from COVID-19.

The chain couples TRBV4-1 to TRBJ1-1; D possibly corresponds to TRBD1 (6 bases). Germline CDR1 is MGHRA and CDR2 is YSYEKL. The length of the CDR3 is 13 residues. V lost 5 bases, J lost 2 bases, and 9 bases lay in between. Written as DNA, the CDR3 is TGCGCCAGCAGCTCACAGGGAAACACTGAAGCTTTCTTT. Translating it yields CASSSQGNTEAFF.

As regards this clone: Other DNA sequences in this specimen translate into the identical CDR3. J is TRBJ1-2 and V is TRBV5-4; no clear D. Germline loops: CDR1 SGHNT, CDR2 YYREEE (reference sequence). CDR3 size: 14 residues. The V end was cut by 4 bases, the J end by 0 bases, with 10 bases between. CDR3 protein: CASSTTGTNYGYTF. The CDR3 coding sequence is TGTGCCAGCAGCACGACGGGAACTAACTATGGCTACACCTTC.

The gene calls are TRBV20-1 and TRBJ2-3, with 10 bases that match TRBD2. Germline CDR1 and CDR2: DFQATT and SNEGSKA (reference sequence). There are 16 residues in the CDR3. The V gene end was trimmed by 3 bases and the J gene end by 3 bases; junction bases not matched to a gene: 9. The CDR3 DNA is TGCAGTGCTAGTCTAGCGGGGGCCCTAAGGACAGATACGCAGTATTTT. Translated: CSASLAGALRTDTQYF.

This clone has just a few counts. The J gene is TRBJ1-5, the V gene TRBV28, with D possibly matching TRBD1 (5 bases). Germline CDR1 is MDHEN and CDR2 is SYDVKM. The CDR3 has 13 amino acids. V lost 10 bases, J lost 11 bases, and 21 bases lay in between. The CDR3 nucleotides read TGTGCCATCTCGGCGGGGGATCAGCCAACCCAGCATTTT. It specifies CAISAGDQPTQHF.

This clone was observed a handful of times. CDR3 in amino acids: CASRRTGRTDTQYF. The CDR3, as DNA: TGTGCCAGCAGGAGGACAGGGAGAACAGATACGCAGTATTTT. The V call is TRBV2, the J call TRBJ2-3; 8 nucleotides match TRBD1. V dropped 6 bases and J dropped 3; count of bases not matched to a gene: 5. The CDR3 runs to 14 residues. Looked up from germline, CDR1 is SNHLY and CDR2 is FYNNEI.

The chain joins TRBV7-8 to TRBJ2-7, with 8 positions matching TRBD2. V was pared by 5 bases and J by 4 bases, with 7 bases of the junction left unmatched. The germline CDR1 and CDR2 sequences are SGHVS and FQNEAQ. CDR3 length equals 14 residues. CDR3: CASSHGGGRYEQYF. CDR3 coding DNA: TGTGCCAGCAGCCACGGGGGGGGTAGGTACGAGCAGTACTTC. The full variable domain, rest sourced from reference TRBV7-8 and TRBJ2-7, is GAGVSQSPRYKVAKRGQDVALRCDPISGHVSLFWYQQALGQGPEFLTYFQNEAQLDKSGLPSDRFFAERPEGSVSTLKIQRTQQEDSAVYLCASSHGGGRYEQYFGPGTRLTVT.

V usage is TRBV27 and J usage is TRBJ2-7, with 9 bases aligning to TRBD1. Germline CDR1 reads MNHEY; CDR2 reads SMNVEV (reference sequence). The CDR3 has 14 residues. Germline trimming cut 6 bases from V and 2 bases from J; bases unmatched to any gene: 5. The CDR3 here is CASRDRGPPYEQYF. In DNA form, the CDR3 reads TGTGCCAGCAGGGACAGGGGTCCTCCCTACGAGCAGTACTTC.

This clone was seen only once. The chain carries TRBV20-1 and TRBJ1-2, with D unresolved. The CDR3 is made up of 11 amino acids. In germline, CDR1 is DFQATT, CDR2 SNEGSKA (reference sequence). V lost 2 bases to trimming and J lost 5 bases, with 6 bases between them. CDR3 protein: CSARTTYGYTF. Written as DNA, the CDR3 is TGCAGTGCTAGAACGACTTATGGCTACACCTTC.

The rearrangement joins TRBV5-1 to TRBJ2-1, with TRBD2 matching over 7 bases. The CDR3 loop spans 15 amino acids. Per germline, CDR1 SGHRS and CDR2 YFSETQ. The ends lost 1 base at V and 3 bases at J; junction bases unmatched: 4. The CDR3 nucleotides are TGCGCCAGCAGCTTGCCTAGCGGTTACTACAATGAGCAGTTCTTC. It specifies CASSLPSGYYNEQFF.

The V and J genes are TRBV4-2 and TRBJ2-1, with D possibly being TRBD1 (6 bases). This CDR3 spans 15 amino acids. From germline, CDR1 is LGHNA and CDR2 YNFKEQ. V was trimmed by 0 bases and J by 7 bases, leaving 13 bases between them. The CDR3 nucleotides read TGTGCCAGCAGCCAAGAAAAACAGGGCGTAAATGAGCAGTTCTTC. Its translation is CASSQEKQGVNEQFF.

J is TRBJ1-4 and V is TRBV6-5; D is perhaps TRBD1 (6 bases). V was clipped by 2 bases and J by 7 bases, with 17 bases between them. CDR3 length: 16 amino acids. The V gene's germline CDR1 is MNHEY and CDR2 SVGAGI. Here the CDR3 reads CASSYDGTGRGEKLFF. DNA of the CDR3: TGTGCCAGCAGTTACGACGGAACAGGGAGGGGTGAAAAACTGTTTTTT.

The rearrangement joins TRBV27 to TRBJ1-5, with D perhaps TRBD1 (5 bases). Germline CDR1 MNHEY, CDR2 SMNVEV (reference sequence). V lost 2 bases to trimming and J lost 3 bases, with 8 bases between them. The CDR3 contains 14 residues. The CDR3 spells CASSLAGLNQPQHF. As DNA, the CDR3 is TGTGCCAGCAGTTTAGCAGGGCTCAATCAGCCCCAGCATTTT.

The rearrangement links TRBV6-1 to TRBJ2-2, with a tentative D call TRBD1 (6 bases). There are 15 residues in the CDR3. Trimming left V 2 bases short and J 0 bases short, with 7 bases between. Germline V lookup: CDR1 MNHNS, CDR2 SASEGT. For the CDR3, the DNA is TGTGCCAGCAGTGAAAGGACAGCGAACACCGGGGAGCTGTTTTTT. This encodes CASSERTANTGELFF.

The chain has TRBV6-5 and TRBJ1-1; D is perhaps TRBD1 (5 bases). Trimming removed 4 bases from V and 4 bases from J, with 13 bases in between. Germline V CDR1 and CDR2: MNHEY, SVGAGI. This CDR3 spans 14 amino acids. Written as DNA, the CDR3 is TGTGCCAGCAGTTCCACCTCAGGGATCACTGAAGCTTTCTTT. Its translation: CASSSTSGITEAFF.

This clone occurred many times. V usage is TRBV2 and J usage is TRBJ1-3; no clear D. V lost 6 bases and J lost 0, with 9 bases in between. The CDR3 has 14 residues. CDR1 is SNHLY and CDR2 is FYNNEI in the germline V gene. The CDR3: CASRIQSSGNTIYF. The CDR3 bases are TGTGCCAGCAGGATACAGAGCTCTGGAAACACCATATATTTT.